These 14 T cell receptor beta chains were sequenced from one sample in a study of blood T cells in healthy people across ages (dated by TCRdb to between 2014 and 2017). Receptor amplification or capture employed 5' RACE. Sequencing was performed on an Illumina HiSeq 2500. A second PCR of about 7 to 12 cycles was performed with a sample-barcoded 5' primer and a J-beta primer mix. TCRdb trimmed public reads at Q25 via fastp, called clones via MiXCR and kept in-frame beta chains. Each entry merges the rows of one CDR3 protein and shows their most common DNA and genes. This sample holds 600,000 to 1,000,000 distinct CDR3 sequences; 20% to 25% were observed only once. Under 4.5% of the sample is held by the ten biggest clonotypes. The sample was also linked to a second study, of T cells of mothers and their children.

Sequencing used blood. Source of these receptors: a boy aged 10-17 years in good health.

The gene calls are TRBV6-5 and TRBJ2-3; D is unresolved. The CDR3 length is 13 residues. Trimming shortened V by 0 bases and J by 8 bases, and 9 bases separated the two germline ends. Germline loops: CDR1 MNHEY, CDR2 SVGAGI. The CDR3 is CASSYSSPATQYF. The CDR3, as DNA: TGTGCCAGCAGTTACTCGAGTCCAGCTACGCAGTATTTT.

This sequence joins TRBV12-5 and TRBJ1-1, with a possible D match to TRBD1 (5 bases). The germline CDR1 and CDR2 sequences are LGHNT and FRNRAP. CDR3 length: 16 amino acids. The CDR3 spells CAAWAQEGFFSWEAFF. The CDR3 DNA follows: TGTGCCGCGTGGGCCCAAGAGGGGTTTTTTAGCTGGGAAGCTTTCTTT.

Many counts were recorded for this clonotype. This chain connects TRBV15 to TRBJ2-7; D not resolved. Trimming took off 4 bases at V and 1 base at J, with 20 bases between the two ends. The CDR3 is 17 residues long. Germline V gene sequence: CDR1 LNHNV, CDR2 YYDKDF (reference sequence). In nucleotides, the CDR3 is TGTGCCACCAGCACTATAGGGCGCGATCTAGGTTCCTACGAGCAGTACTTC. This codes for CATSTIGRDLGSYEQYF.

The V call is TRBV29-1, the J call TRBJ2-7; 8 bases line up with TRBD1. CDR1 SQVTM and CDR2 ANQGSEA come from the germline V gene. The length of the CDR3 is 12 residues. The V gene end was trimmed by 2 bases and the J gene end by 3 bases; junction bases not matched to a gene: 0. The CDR3 reads CSVETGGYEQYF. The CDR3, as DNA: TGCAGCGTTGAAACAGGGGGCTACGAGCAGTACTTC.

V usage is TRBV12-3 or TRBV12-4 and J usage is TRBJ2-5; D might be TRBD1 or TRBD2, each matching 5 bases. The CDR3 length is 13 residues. Trimming took 6 bases from V and 5 from J, leaving 13 bases between them. As DNA, the CDR3 is TGTGCCAGCAGCCGGGGCAACACGGAGACCCAGTACTTC. Translated, it gives CASSRGNTETQYF.

This clonotype turned up a few times. This rearrangement joins TRBV24-1 to TRBJ2-3; 11 bases fit TRBD2. Germline V gene sequence: CDR1 KGHDR, CDR2 SFDVKD. CDR3 size: 20 residues. V shed 3 bases, J shed 2 bases, and the junction held 15 bases outside the gene matches. In DNA, the CDR3 is TGTGCCACCAGTGATAATGCAGGGGTAGCGGGAGGGCCGTCCACAGATACGCAGTATTTT. Residues: CATSDNAGVAGGPSTDTQYF.

The chain has TRBV4-3 and TRBJ1-4; D is ambiguous. Germline V gives CDR1 LGHNA, CDR2 YSLEER. Trimming removed 0 bases at V and 3 bases at J, with 11 bases between. The CDR3 is 16 amino acids. CDR3 sequence reads: CASSQDPGLPNEKLFF. In DNA form, the CDR3 reads TGCGCCAGCAGCCAAGATCCCGGGCTCCCTAATGAAAAACTGTTTTTT.

With respect to this clonotype: At one end, the junction sequence differs from germline, possibly due to a read error. This sequence joins TRBV27 and TRBJ2-5, with unresolved D. The better agreement between TRBJ2-1 and the DNA end casts doubt on the J call. Germline assignment: CDR1 MNHEY and CDR2 SMNVEV (reference sequence). This CDR3 is built from 11 residues. Here the CDR3 DNA reads TGTGCCAGCAGTCGTTACAATAAGCAGTTCTTC. Its translation: CASSRYNKQFF.

This chain connects TRBV7-2 to TRBJ2-3; no clear D. V shed 2 bases and J shed 1 base, with 10 bases lying between them. This CDR3 contains 15 residues. The germline gives CDR1 SGHTA, CDR2 FQGNSA. The CDR3 here is CASSLIGHGTDTQYF. CDR3 DNA sequence: TGTGCCAGCAGCTTAATCGGGCACGGCACAGATACGCAGTATTTT. Complete variable domain (other parts from reference TRBV7-2 and TRBJ2-3): GAGVSQSPSNKVTEKGKDVELRCDPISGHTALYWYRQSLGQGLEFLIYFQGNSAPDKSGLPSDRFSAERTGGSVSTLTIQRTQQEDSAVYLCASSLIGHGTDTQYFGPGTRLTVL.

A few counts support this clonotype. This chain connects TRBV4-3 to TRBJ2-5; unclear D gene. The CDR3 is 15 amino acids. V gave up 0 bases and J gave up 2 bases, with 10 bases separating them. CDR1 and CDR2 (germline): LGHNA, YSLEER. CDR3 sequence: CASSQDHSVQETQYF. The CDR3 DNA reads as TGCGCCAGCAGCCAAGATCACAGCGTGCAAGAGACCCAGTACTTC.

The CDR3 reads CASSLRWGAEAFF. CDR3 sequence (DNA): TGTGCCAGCAGCTTAAGGTGGGGTGCTGAAGCTTTCTTT. V gene TRBV7-3 combines with J gene TRBJ1-1; D ambiguous. This CDR3 has 13 residues. Per germline, CDR1 SGHTA and CDR2 FQGTGA. Trimming left V 1 base short and J 6 bases short, with 9 bases between. The variable domain in full, completed from reference TRBV7-3 and TRBJ1-1, reads GAGVSQTPSNKVTEKGKYVELRCDPISGHTALYWYRQSLGQGPEFLIYFQGTGAADDSGLPNDRFFAVRPEGSVSTLKIQRTERGDSAVYLCASSLRWGAEAFFGQGTRLTVV.

The sample holds a few counts of this clonotype. V gene TRBV29-1 combines with J gene TRBJ2-5, with 13 bases aligning to TRBD2. The V and J ends lost 6 bases and 4 bases, in that order; junction bases with no gene match: 5. Germline V gene lookup returns CDR1 SQVTM and CDR2 ANQGSEA. The CDR3 consists of 14 residues. Here the CDR3 reads CSVATSGGRETQYF. CDR3 bases: TGCAGCGTCGCGACTAGCGGGGGGCGAGAGACCCAGTACTTC.

Only a few counts were recorded for this clonotype. V and J are TRBV27 and TRBJ1-3, with D perhaps matching TRBD1 (6 bases). The CDR3 sequence is 16 residues long. V was trimmed by 5 bases and J by 2 bases, leaving 16 bases between them. Germline V lookup: CDR1 MNHEY, CDR2 SMNVEV (reference sequence). As DNA, the CDR3 is TGTGCCAGCAGTCCCGCCGGGGGGGCTGCTGGAAACACCATATATTTT. Translated: CASSPAGGAAGNTIYF.

This sequence joins TRBV10-3 and TRBJ2-1; D possibly corresponds to TRBD2 (5 bases). The ends were cut back, 10 bases at V and 2 bases at J, with 24 bases in the middle. Germline V gene sequence: CDR1 ENHRY, CDR2 SYGVKD. The CDR3 runs 17 residues. The CDR3 here is CASLAFWPPSPYNEQFF. The CDR3 bases are TGTGCCAGCCTAGCTTTTTGGCCGCCATCTCCCTACAATGAGCAGTTCTTC.